Listed below are T cell receptor beta chains from one sample, sequenced in a study of regulatory T cells in long-lasting Graves disease. MiXCR, applied by TCRdb to the multiplex PCR reads, yields one record per CDR3 protein. The data contain 400,000 to 500,000 distinct CDR3 sequences, approximately 16% of them singletons. The data were also submitted as part of a second study, on T cells in Graves' hyperthyroidism and ophthalmopathy.

The sample in question was peripheral blood mononuclear cells (PBMCs), obtained at new diagnosis, from a patient treated with antithyroid drugs. The receptors originated from a young woman with Graves disease. CDR3s include the opening cysteine and the closing phenylalanine or tryptophan. D genes are given only for firm matches. Size is stated for part of the rows, as once, few or many counts, or as a class when the clone is expanded.

V,size,D,J,DNA,CDR3
TRBV5-1,many,.,TRBJ2-7,TGCGCCAGCACCCGCGGGGGCAACTACGAGCAGTACTTC,CASTRGGNYEQYF
TRBV27,.,.,TRBJ1-2,TGTGCCAGCAGTTCAGGACGGACCTATGGCTACACCTTC,CASSSGRTYGYTF
TRBV11-2,few,.,TRBJ1-6,TGTGCCAGCAGCCACAGGGATTCACCCCTCCACTTT,CASSHRDSPLHF
TRBV7-2,.,.,TRBJ2-7,TGTGCCAGCAGCTTAGACACTAGCTTCCGCGAGCAGTACTTC,CASSLDTSFREQYF
TRBV12-5,many,.,TRBJ2-3,TGTGCTAGTGGTTTGCCAGAGACAGATACGCAGTATTTT,CASGLPETDTQYF
TRBV29-1,.,TRBD2,TRBJ2-1,TGCAGCGCCTTAGGTTCCGGGACTAGAACCCCCAATGAGCAGTTCTTC,CSALGSGTRTPNEQFF
TRBV11-2,many,.,TRBJ2-7,TGTGCCAGCAGCTTAGACTTCTTCTCCTACGAGCAGTACTTC,CASSLDFFSYEQYF
TRBV29-1,.,.,TRBJ1-2,TGCAGCGCTGAGAAATCGGGGACCGTTTCCCATGGCTACACCTTC,CSAEKSGTVSHGYTF
TRBV14,many,TRBD2,TRBJ2-1,TGTGCCAGCAGCCAAGACGGGCGGGAGCTTTCGAATGAGCAGTTCTTC,CASSQDGRELSNEQFF
TRBV25-1,.,TRBD2,TRBJ2-7,TGTGCCAGCAGTGGACCTCCCGGGACTAGCGGGAGTAGGAGGCGCAGCTACGAGCAGTACTTC,CASSGPPGTSGSRRRSYEQYF
TRBV18,many,.,TRBJ2-1,TGTGCCAGCTCACCACAGGGGATCAATGAGCAGTTCTTC,CASSPQGINEQFF
TRBV28,many,.,TRBJ2-7,TGTGCCAGCAGTGATAGCGGTCTGAGCTCCTACGAGCAGTACTTC,CASSDSGLSSYEQYF
TRBV7-3,many,.,TRBJ1-1,TGTGCCAGCAGCTTAAATCTTTTGGGTGGGACGTGGACGAACACTGAAGCTTTCTTT,CASSLNLLGGTWTNTEAFF